Described below is a single T cell receptor beta chain sequence and its context. Antigen unknown. This specimen comes from a study of T cell repertoires in cytomegalovirus infection. Study background: Peptides in the study included HLA-C-restricted and HLA-B-restricted CMV epitopes.

Overall study results and limits: The cumulative frequency of public TCR beta families identified carriers of CMV plus the relevant HLA. The ex vivo response was dominated by HLA-C-restricted CMV-specific TCR beta clonotypes.

The germline V gene has CDR1 MNHNS and CDR2 SASEGT. CDR3 length: 15 amino acids. After removal of 10 bases from V and 8 bases from J, the junction contained 11 bases not matched to a gene. TCRdb reanalysed the reads using MiXCR and keeps one entry per CDR3 protein. The table includes over 95,000 distinct CDR3 sequences, 30% detected once. This chain uses TRBV6-1 with TRBJ1-6, with 10 bases aligning to TRBD1. Specimen: CD8+ T cells from cultured PBMCs, collected from culture after CMV antigen stimulation. The source is a human donor in good health (CMV status not recorded). Some clones in this sample may be carry-over from other donors' samples. CDR3 region: CATGIPGQGYSPLHF. CDR3 coding DNA: TGTGCCACCGGAATACCGGGACAGGGGTATTCACCCCTCCACTTT.